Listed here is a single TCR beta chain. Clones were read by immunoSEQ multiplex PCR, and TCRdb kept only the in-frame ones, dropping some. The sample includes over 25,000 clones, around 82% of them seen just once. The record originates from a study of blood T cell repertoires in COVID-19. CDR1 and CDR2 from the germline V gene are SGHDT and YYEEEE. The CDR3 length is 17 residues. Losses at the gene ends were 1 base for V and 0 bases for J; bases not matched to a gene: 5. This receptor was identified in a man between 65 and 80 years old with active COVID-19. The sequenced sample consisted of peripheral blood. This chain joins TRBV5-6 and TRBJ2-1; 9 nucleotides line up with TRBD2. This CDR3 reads CASSLSGGRSSYNEQFF. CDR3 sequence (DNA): TGTGCCAGCAGCTTGAGCGGGGGGAGAAGCTCCTACAATGAGCAGTTCTTC.